These T cell receptor beta chains were read from a single sample in a study of type 1 and type 2 diabetes patients. A single record per CDR3 protein comes from TCRdb applying MiXCR to the multiplex PCR reads. The data contain some 250,000 distinct CDR3 sequences, approximately 50% of them singletons. Sequencing used peripheral blood mononuclear cells (PBMCs). The receptors originated from a man aged 18-30 years with type 2 diabetes. The CDR3 runs from the conserved cysteine through the conserved F or W. Fields, in order: D gene, V gene, J gene, clone size, CDR3 DNA, CDR3 protein. A D gene is named only where the DNA matches it firmly. Size is omitted from some rows. Given values are once, few, many or a class for expanded clones.

D: NA; V: TRBV24-1; J: TRBJ1-5; size: few; DNA: TGTGCCACCAGTCCCGCAACAACCGTGAATCAGCCCCAGCATTTT; CDR3: CATSPATTVNQPQHF
D: NA; V: TRBV19; J: TRBJ1-1; size: many; DNA: TGTGCCAGTACGGTGACAGGCCCGAACACTGAAGCTTTCTTT; CDR3: CASTVTGPNTEAFF
D: TRBD2; V: TRBV12-5; J: TRBJ2-5; size: NA; DNA: TGTGCTAGTGGTTCGACTAGCGGAACCCGACAGTACTTC; CDR3: CASGSTSGTRQYF
D: TRBD1; V: TRBV25-1; J: TRBJ2-7; size: few; DNA: TGTGCCGGTGGGGACAGGGAAGTTGGCGAGCAGTACTTC; CDR3: CAGGDREVGEQYF
D: TRBD2; V: TRBV12-3/TRBV12-4; J: TRBJ2-7; size: NA; DNA: TGTGCCAGCAGTTTAAGGCGGGGGGGAGTATCCTACGAGCAGTACTTC; CDR3: CASSLRRGGVSYEQYF
D: NA; V: TRBV7-9; J: TRBJ2-7; size: NA; DNA: TGTGCCAGCTCCCCCAACTTCGAGCAGTACTTC; CDR3: CASSPNFEQYF
D: TRBD1; V: TRBV28; J: TRBJ1-2; size: NA; DNA: TGTGCCAGCGAGTACAGGGGGCGACCCCTTGGCTACACCTTC; CDR3: CASEYRGRPLGYTF
D: NA; V: TRBV19; J: TRBJ1-2; size: NA; DNA: TGTGCCAGTAACAGAGCTAACTATGGCTACACCTTC; CDR3: CASNRANYGYTF
D: TRBD2; V: TRBV7-6; J: TRBJ2-3; size: NA; DNA: TGTGCCAGCAGCTTAAAGCCGGCGGGAGGTATAGATACGCAGTATTTT; CDR3: CASSLKPAGGIDTQYF
D: NA; V: TRBV28; J: TRBJ1-2; size: NA; DNA: TGTGCCAGCAGTTTACTTAAAACAGGCTTCTATGGCTACACCTTC; CDR3: CASSLLKTGFYGYTF
D: NA; V: TRBV25-1; J: TRBJ1-2; size: many; DNA: TGTGCCAGCAGTGAAGAAGGGCTTGGCTACACCTTC; CDR3: CASSEEGLGYTF
D: NA; V: TRBV7-2; J: TRBJ1-1; size: NA; DNA: TGTGCCAGCAGCCCGAGGAGGAGCACAGGGAGGGTCCCGAACACTGAAGCTTTCTTT; CDR3: CASSPRRSTGRVPNTEAFF